The 13 T cell receptor beta chains below all came from one sample that was sequenced in a study of Graves' ophthalmopathy and Graves' hyperthyroidism. Investigators amplified TCR beta CDR3 regions from RNA transcripts. Following a first-round RT-PCR that used HTBI primers, a second-round multiplex PCR was carried out. TCRdb passed the multiplex PCR reads through MiXCR, listing each CDR3 protein once. The sample has about 390,000 distinct CDR3 sequences; about 18% are singletons. Sequencing input: peripheral blood. All receptors come from an adult woman with stable Graves' hyperthyroidism.

In the case of this clonotype: An end of the junction differs from the germline gene, which may be a read error. The chain employs TRBV28 and TRBJ2-2; a weak D match, TRBD2 (5 bases). CDR1 is MDHEN, CDR2 SYDVKM, per germline. CDR3 length: 13 residues. This CDR3 is CASSFLNTGELCF. The CDR3 DNA sequence: TGTGCCAGCAGTTTCTTGAACACCGGGGAGCTGTGTTTT.

The V gene is TRBV10-3, the J gene TRBJ2-6; weak D call: TRBD2 (5 bases). V lost 6 bases and J lost 0, with 21 bases in between. Germline CDR1 is ENHRY and CDR2 is SYGVKD. The CDR3 length is 19 residues. The CDR3 reads CAISLISVAIYSGANVLTF. Here the CDR3 DNA reads TGTGCCATCAGCTTAATTTCGGTAGCGATCTACTCTGGGGCCAACGTCCTGACTTTC.

This clonotype came up many times. The chain carries TRBV10-3 and TRBJ1-2, with D perhaps matching TRBD1 (6 bases). Germline CDR1 reads ENHRY; CDR2 reads SYGVKD. There are 16 residues in the CDR3. The germline V and J ends were trimmed by 2 bases and 4 bases, with 17 bases remaining between them. CDR3 DNA sequence: TGTGCCATCAGTGAGCTAGTGACAGGCGGACCCTATGGCTACACCTTC. As protein: CAISELVTGGPYGYTF.

This clonotype was detected only a few times. The chain is built from TRBV6-5 and TRBJ2-5; 11 bases line up with TRBD1. This CDR3 spans 17 amino acids. Losses at the gene ends were 1 base for V and 4 bases for J; bases not matched to a gene: 8. Germline CDR1 is MNHEY and CDR2 is SVGAGI. The CDR3 DNA sequence: TGTGCCAGCAGTTACTTGTTCGGACAGGGGGCTTCAGAGACCCAGTACTTC. It encodes CASSYLFGQGASETQYF.

This clonotype was seen ten or more times. The chain employs TRBV6-5 and TRBJ1-1; 11 positions match TRBD1. Trimming cost V 6 bases and J 5 bases; bases outside gene matches: 5. Germline-derived CDR1 and CDR2 are MNHEY and SVGAGI. The CDR3 is made up of 14 amino acids. CDR3 in amino acids: CASRPDRGRTEAFF. The DNA for the CDR3 is TGTGCCAGCAGGCCGGACAGGGGGCGGACTGAAGCTTTCTTT.

This clonotype came up many times. The CDR3 sequence is CSATPLAGEETQYF. DNA for the CDR3: TGCAGTGCTACCCCACTAGCGGGAGAGGAGACCCAGTACTTC. V usage is TRBV20-1 and J usage is TRBJ2-5; 11 bases agree with TRBD2. The length of the CDR3 is 14 residues. The V gene's germline CDR1 is DFQATT and CDR2 SNEGSKA (reference sequence). Trimming removed 4 bases from V and 5 bases from J; junction bases left unmatched: 6.

This clonotype was observed a handful of times. A read error may produce the germline difference seen at one junction end. The chain joins TRBV6-5 to TRBJ2-1; 9 bases line up with TRBD2. Germline-derived CDR1 and CDR2 are MNHEY and SVGAGI. This CDR3 has 19 amino acids. The CDR3 DNA reads as TGTGCCAGCAGTTACTCGGCTAGCGGGACGCTGAGCTCCTACAATGAGAAGTTCTTC. Residues: CASSYSASGTLSSYNEKFF.

The genes are TRBV12-3 or TRBV12-4 and TRBJ1-1, with TRBD1 as a possible D gene (5 bases). The germline V and J ends were trimmed by 7 bases and 2 bases, with 14 bases remaining between them. The CDR3 sequence is 14 residues long. CDR3 in DNA: TGTGCCAGCACCCCGACGACAGTTAACACTGAAGCTTTCTTT. Encoded protein: CASTPTTVNTEAFF.

Worth noting for this clonotype: A read error may be the cause here, since a much bigger clone is one base away. The rearrangement links TRBV7-2 to TRBJ2-7; 8 bases map to TRBD1. Germline CDR1 reads SGHTA; CDR2 reads FQGNSA. This CDR3 has 14 residues. Written as DNA, the CDR3 is TGTGCCAGCAGCGACCGGGACAGGCCATACGAGCAGTGCTTC. Translated: CASSDRDRPYEQCF.

A single count supports this clonotype. The chain uses TRBV12-3 or TRBV12-4 and TRBJ1-1; D is possibly TRBD1 (5 bases). This CDR3 has 14 residues. Trimming removed 6 bases from V and 4 bases from J, with 15 bases in between. The CDR3 region is CASSRRAGGTEAFF. Here the CDR3 DNA reads TGTGCCAGCAGCCGCCGGGCCGGGGGCACTGAAGCTTTCTTT.

This clonotype was seen many times. The genes are TRBV5-6 and TRBJ2-2, with 13 bases aligning to TRBD2. Germline lookup yields CDR1 SGHDT and CDR2 YYEEEE. Losses at the gene ends were 4 bases for V and 0 bases for J; bases not matched to a gene: 6. There are 18 residues in the CDR3. The chain's CDR3 is CASSPLAGGLPNTGELFF. CDR3 sequence (DNA): TGTGCCAGCAGCCCACTAGCGGGAGGGCTACCGAACACCGGGGAGCTGTTTTTT.

For the CDR3, the DNA is TGTGCCAGCAACCCCCAGGGGGCCGACTATGGCTACACCTTC. Encoded protein: CASNPQGADYGYTF. V usage is TRBV9 and J usage is TRBJ1-2, with 8 bases that match TRBD1. The CDR3 has 14 residues. V was clipped by 6 bases and J by 3 bases; unmatched bases: 7. Germline CDR1 is SGDLS and CDR2 is YYNGEE.

This clonotype was found many times. The chain recombines TRBV27 with TRBJ1-2; perhaps TRBD1 as D (5 bases). Germline CDR1 MNHEY, CDR2 SMNVEV (reference sequence). V was pared by 8 bases and J by 3 bases, with 10 bases between. The CDR3 has 12 residues. The CDR3 is CASRGGYYGYTF. CDR3 DNA sequence: TGTGCCAGCCGGGGGGGGTACTATGGCTACACCTTC.